The present T cell receptor beta chain was sequenced within a study of blood T cell repertoires in COVID-19. About the study: The United States, Italy and Spain were the sources of the acute and convalescent COVID-19 samples.

Living in 24 US areas, the participants were between roughly 18 and 90 years of age. CDR3 length equals 15 residues. In germline, CDR1 is MDHEN, CDR2 SYDVKM. The trim removed 5 bases at V and 4 bases at J, leaving 5 bases unmatched. The method was immunoSEQ multiplex PCR; TCRdb's version includes in-frame clones alone and lacks a portion of them. Among under 350,000 clones listed, around 90% were seen once. Input material: PBMCs or T cells enriched from blood (not recorded which). This receptor was identified in a man aged 60-69 years who had recovered from COVID-19. The chain recombines TRBV28 with TRBJ1-2; TRBD1 aligns across 12 bases. The CDR3 protein is CASSPGTGGTYGYTF. The CDR3 bases are TGTGCCAGCAGTCCGGGGACAGGGGGCACCTATGGCTACACCTTC.